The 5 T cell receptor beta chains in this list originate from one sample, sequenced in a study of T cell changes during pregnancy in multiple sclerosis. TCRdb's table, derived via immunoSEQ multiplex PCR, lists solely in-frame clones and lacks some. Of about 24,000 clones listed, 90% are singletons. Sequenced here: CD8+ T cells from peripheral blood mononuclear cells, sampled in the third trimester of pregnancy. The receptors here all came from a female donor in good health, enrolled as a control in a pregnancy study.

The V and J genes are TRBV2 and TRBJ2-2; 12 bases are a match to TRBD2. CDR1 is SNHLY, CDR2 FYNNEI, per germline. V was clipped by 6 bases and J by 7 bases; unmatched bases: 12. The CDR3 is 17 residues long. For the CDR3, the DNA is TGTGCCAGCAGGGAATACGGACTAGCGGGATTTGGCGGGGAGCTGTTTTTT. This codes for CASREYGLAGFGGELFF.

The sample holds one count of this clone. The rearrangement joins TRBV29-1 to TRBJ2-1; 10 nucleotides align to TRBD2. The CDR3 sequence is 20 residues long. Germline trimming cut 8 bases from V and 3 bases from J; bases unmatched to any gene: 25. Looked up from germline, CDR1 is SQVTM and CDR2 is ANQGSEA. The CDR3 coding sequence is TGCAGCCCCCAGGGAATAGTGGGTAGCGGGAGGCCCGGATACTACAATGAGCAGTTCTTC. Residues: CSPQGIVGSGRPGYYNEQFF.

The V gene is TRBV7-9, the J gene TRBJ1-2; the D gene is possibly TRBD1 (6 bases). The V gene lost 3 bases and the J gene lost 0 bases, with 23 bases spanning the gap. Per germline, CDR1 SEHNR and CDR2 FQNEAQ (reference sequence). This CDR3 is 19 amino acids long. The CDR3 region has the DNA TGTGCCAGCAGCTTCATAAAACCGGGACAAGCCGCGTCTAACTATGGCTACACCTTC. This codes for CASSFIKPGQAASNYGYTF. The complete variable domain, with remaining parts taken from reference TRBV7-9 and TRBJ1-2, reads DTGVSQNPRHKITKRGQNVTFRCDPISEHNRLYWYRQTLGQGPEFLTYFQNEAQLEKSRLLSDRFSAERPKGSFSTLEIQRTEQGDSAMYLCASSFIKPGQAASNYGYTFGSGTRLTVV.

The CDR3 DNA reads TGCGCCAGCAGCTCACGACTCCGGGACAGGGGGCCGATGGGCAATCAGCCCCAGCATTTT. This sequence encodes CASSSRLRDRGPMGNQPQHF. The rearrangement uses TRBV5-1 and TRBJ1-5, with 12 positions matching TRBD1. Germline V lookup: CDR1 SGHRS, CDR2 YFSETQ. With 3 bases clipped from V and 2 bases from J, the junction kept 15 bases outside the gene matches. The CDR3 sequence is 20 residues long.

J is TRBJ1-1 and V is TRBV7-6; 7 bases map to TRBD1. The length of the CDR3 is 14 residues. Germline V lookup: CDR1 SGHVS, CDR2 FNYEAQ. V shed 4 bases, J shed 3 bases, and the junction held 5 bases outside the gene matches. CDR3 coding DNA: TGTGCCAGCAGCTCCAGGGGGATTGACACTGAAGCTTTCTTT. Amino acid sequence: CASSSRGIDTEAFF.